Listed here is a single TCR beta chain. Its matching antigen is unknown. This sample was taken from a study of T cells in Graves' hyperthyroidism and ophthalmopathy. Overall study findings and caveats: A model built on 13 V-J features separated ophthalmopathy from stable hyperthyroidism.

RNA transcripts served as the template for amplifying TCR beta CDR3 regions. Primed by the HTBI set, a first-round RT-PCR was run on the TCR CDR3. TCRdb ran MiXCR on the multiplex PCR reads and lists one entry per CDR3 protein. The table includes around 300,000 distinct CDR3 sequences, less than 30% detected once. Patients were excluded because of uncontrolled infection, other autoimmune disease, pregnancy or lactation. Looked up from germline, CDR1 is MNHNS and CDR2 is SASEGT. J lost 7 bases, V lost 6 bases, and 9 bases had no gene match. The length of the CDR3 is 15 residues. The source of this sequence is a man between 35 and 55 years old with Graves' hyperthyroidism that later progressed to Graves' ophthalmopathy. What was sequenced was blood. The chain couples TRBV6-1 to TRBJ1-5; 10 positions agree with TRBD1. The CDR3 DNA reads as TGTGCCAGCAGGAAGACAGGGGGCGCAGGGCAGCCCCAGCATTTT. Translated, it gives CASRKTGGAGQPQHF.